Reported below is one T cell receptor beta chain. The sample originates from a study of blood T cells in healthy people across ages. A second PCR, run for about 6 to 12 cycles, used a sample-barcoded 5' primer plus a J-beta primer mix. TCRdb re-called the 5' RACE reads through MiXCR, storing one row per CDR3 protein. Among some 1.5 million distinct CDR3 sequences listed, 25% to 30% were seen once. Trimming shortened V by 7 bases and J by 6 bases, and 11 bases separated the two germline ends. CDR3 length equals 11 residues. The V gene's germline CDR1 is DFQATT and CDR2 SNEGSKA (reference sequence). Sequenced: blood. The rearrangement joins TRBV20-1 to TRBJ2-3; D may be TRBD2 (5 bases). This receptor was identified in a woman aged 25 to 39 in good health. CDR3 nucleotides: TGCAGTGTCAATCGCGGGGATACGCAGTATTTT. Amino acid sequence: CSVNRGDTQYF.